This entry lists 18 T cell receptor beta chains sequenced from one sample in a study of blood T cell repertoires in COVID-19 (TCRdb year 2020). Library preparation employed the immunoSEQ multiplex PCR assay. TCRdb stores this immuneACCESS table with in-frame sequences only. Part of the clones is absent; in the studies checked, under half of the shortfall reflects unresolved V genes, and no reason is known for the rest. This sample is represented by around 330,000 clones; 88% of them were singletons. The ten biggest clones cover approximately 4% of the sample. The sample consisted of peripheral blood. The origin of the receptors is a woman in her fifties or sixties with active or convalescent COVID-19.

The V and J genes are TRBV30 and TRBJ2-7; D is possibly TRBD2 (5 bases). CDR3 length equals 12 residues. V was pared by 4 bases and J by 3 bases, with 10 bases between. Germline values: CDR1 GTSNPN, CDR2 SVGIG (reference sequence). The CDR3 nucleotides are TGTGCCTGGACCGGACTCCACTACGAGCAGTACTTC. This sequence encodes CAWTGLHYEQYF.

This chain joins TRBV6-1 and TRBJ2-7; 11 bases agree with TRBD2. The CDR3 has 15 amino acids. Germline values: CDR1 MNHNS, CDR2 SASEGT. With V trimmed by 6 bases and J by 3 bases, 7 bases remained unmatched. The CDR3 sequence: CASRELAGVGYEQYF. In DNA, the CDR3 is TGTGCCAGCAGGGAACTAGCGGGAGTGGGCTACGAGCAGTACTTC.

This CDR3 is CASSPPPQDEAFF. In nucleotides, the CDR3 is TGTGCCAGCTCACCACCGCCTCAGGATGAAGCTTTCTTT. The chain links TRBV18 to TRBJ1-1, with D hard to call. The CDR3 is 13 residues long. Trimming shortened V by 0 bases and J by 7 bases, and 9 bases separated the two germline ends. Germline assignment: CDR1 KGHSH and CDR2 LQKENI.

CDR3: CASSPRGSAMNTEAFF. The CDR3 coding sequence is TGTGCCAGCTCACCAAGGGGTTCCGCTATGAACACTGAAGCTTTCTTT. The V gene is TRBV18, the J gene TRBJ1-1, with D possibly TRBD1 on 5 matching bases. V was trimmed by 2 bases and J by 0 bases, leaving 13 bases between them. The CDR3 length is 16 residues. CDR1 is KGHSH and CDR2 is LQKENI in the germline V gene.

This clone was seen only a few times. The rearrangement joins TRBV11-2 to TRBJ1-1, with D perhaps matching TRBD1 (5 bases). V gave up 5 bases and J gave up 4 bases, with 14 bases separating them. CDR1 and CDR2 from the germline V gene are SGHAT and FQNNGV. This CDR3 has 14 amino acids. As DNA, the CDR3 is TGTGCCAGCAGCATTAACCTGGGGGGCACTGAAGCTTTCTTT. This encodes CASSINLGGTEAFF.

The rearrangement uses TRBV19 and TRBJ1-5, with D possibly TRBD1 on 6 matching bases. Germline V gene data show CDR1 as LNHDA and CDR2 as SQIVND (reference sequence). The V and J ends lost 3 bases and 6 bases respectively, with 12 bases between them. This CDR3 region has 14 residues. The CDR3: CASSISGAGQPQHF. In nucleotides, the CDR3 is TGTGCCAGTAGTATTTCAGGGGCCGGTCAGCCCCAGCATTTT.

This clone was observed a single time. The J gene is TRBJ2-1, the V gene TRBV14; TRBD2 matches 11 bases. The CDR3 totals 17 residues. V shed 4 bases and J 0 bases; nucleotides not matched to a gene: 5. Germline CDR1 and CDR2: SGHDN and FVKESK. The CDR3 nucleotides read TGTGCCAGCAGCCCACGACTAGCGGGGAGCTCCTACAATGAGCAGTTCTTC. This encodes CASSPRLAGSSYNEQFF.

The J gene is TRBJ1-3, the V gene TRBV9; D perhaps matches TRBD1 (6 bases). The CDR3 runs 15 residues. V was shortened by 4 bases and J by 0 bases, with 11 bases between the two germline ends. The germline V gene encodes CDR1 SGDLS and CDR2 YYNGEE. This CDR3 is CASSPGTSSGNTIYF. As DNA, the CDR3 is TGTGCCAGCAGCCCGGGGACAAGCTCTGGAAACACCATATATTTT.

The V and J genes are TRBV11-1 and TRBJ2-3; weak D call: TRBD2 (6 bases). This CDR3 has 17 residues. Deletions cut 0 bases from V and 1 base from J, with 14 bases between. CDR1 and CDR2 (germline): SGHAT, FQDESV (reference sequence). The CDR3 coding sequence is TGTGCCAGCAGCTTAGCTGGGGGGAGAGTCGGCACAGATACGCAGTATTTT. As protein: CASSLAGGRVGTDTQYF.

The chain employs TRBV19 and TRBJ2-3, with a possible D match to TRBD2 (5 bases). This CDR3 region has 13 residues. V was trimmed by 6 bases and J by 3 bases, leaving 10 bases between them. In germline, CDR1 is LNHDA, CDR2 SQIVND (reference sequence). CDR3 sequence: CASSRTVTDTQYF. CDR3 sequence (DNA): TGTGCCAGTAGCCGGACTGTTACAGATACGCAGTATTTT.

J is TRBJ1-2 and V is TRBV27; perhaps TRBD1 as D (6 bases). The CDR3 covers 13 residues. Trimming shortened V by 2 bases and J by 6 bases, and 10 bases separated the two germline ends. From germline, CDR1 is MNHEY and CDR2 SMNVEV (reference sequence). The CDR3 spells CASSLVQGNGYTF. The CDR3 nucleotides read TGTGCCAGCAGTTTAGTACAGGGAAATGGCTACACCTTC.

CDR3 residues: CASGGRDSLSNEQFF. DNA for the CDR3: TGTGCCAGCGGCGGTCGGGACTCACTTTCAAATGAGCAGTTCTTC. The chain joins TRBV2 to TRBJ2-1; weak D call: TRBD2 (6 bases). The ends were cut back, 8 bases at V and 7 bases at J, with 21 bases in the middle. Looked up from germline, CDR1 is SNHLY and CDR2 is FYNNEI. This CDR3 comprises 15 residues.

This chain joins TRBV7-9 and TRBJ2-3; 9 bases agree with TRBD2. Germline loops: CDR1 SEHNR, CDR2 FQNEAQ (reference sequence). With V trimmed by 3 bases and J by 1 base, 8 bases remained unmatched. CDR3 length equals 17 residues. The chain's CDR3 is CASSFSLTSGRTDTQYF. CDR3 nucleotides: TGTGCCAGCAGCTTTTCGTTGACTAGCGGCCGCACAGATACGCAGTATTTT.

This clone was recorded only once. The chain uses TRBV5-1 and TRBJ2-1; 9 nucleotides align to TRBD2. The CDR3 spans 16 residues. CDR1 is SGHRS and CDR2 is YFSETQ in the germline V gene. Germline trimming cut 4 bases from V and 7 bases from J; bases unmatched to any gene: 12. The CDR3 region has the DNA TGCGCCAGCAGCGCACACACCGGGACTAGCCTGAATGAGCAGTTCTTC. It encodes CASSAHTGTSLNEQFF.

The chain links TRBV7-8 to TRBJ2-7; 7 nucleotides align to TRBD1. This CDR3 spans 15 amino acids. In germline, CDR1 is SGHVS, CDR2 FQNEAQ. Trimming removed 5 bases from V and 0 bases from J; junction bases left unmatched: 7. The CDR3 here is CASSPRQGSSYEQYF. CDR3 DNA: TGTGCCAGCAGCCCTCGACAGGGTTCCTCCTACGAGCAGTACTTC.

The rearrangement links TRBV4-3 to TRBJ1-2; weak D call: TRBD1 (5 bases). This CDR3 spans 17 amino acids. V was trimmed by 0 bases and J by 6 bases, leaving 20 bases between them. Germline CDR1 reads LGHNA; CDR2 reads YSLEER. CDR3 nucleotides: TGCGCCAGCAGCCAAGATCCAAGGGCACCCTTAGGGGATGGCTACACCTTC. This gives the protein CASSQDPRAPLGDGYTF.

This clone was observed a single time. This chain joins TRBV14 and TRBJ2-3; 9 bases fit TRBD1. The CDR3 extends over 15 amino acids. The germline V gene encodes CDR1 SGHDN and CDR2 FVKESK. The V gene end was trimmed by 4 bases and the J gene end by 5 bases; junction bases not matched to a gene: 7. This CDR3 reads CASSRGQGKGDTQYF. CDR3 coding DNA: TGTGCCAGCAGCCGGGGACAGGGAAAAGGAGATACGCAGTATTTT.

This sequence joins TRBV4-1 and TRBJ1-5, with D perhaps matching TRBD1 (5 bases). CDR1 is MGHRA, CDR2 YSYEKL, per germline. V was shortened by 0 bases and J by 4 bases, with 13 bases between the two germline ends. The CDR3 spans 16 residues. The CDR3 coding sequence is TGCGCCAGCAGCCAAGACGACGACAGTCCTAATCAGCCCCAGCATTTT. This codes for CASSQDDDSPNQPQHF.